This T cell receptor beta chain was sequenced during a study of shared clonotypes between healthy human individuals. Genomic DNA belonging to each subset was distributed in equal measure over several immunoSEQ plates. Measured with immunoSEQ multiplex PCR; TCRdb has only the in-frame clones, and not every one. The table records more than 400,000 clones, 90% to 96% of them present only once. V dropped 2 bases and J dropped 7 bases, with 11 bases sitting between them. This CDR3 has 13 amino acids. From germline, CDR1 is SNHLY and CDR2 FYNNEI. The chain employs TRBV2 and TRBJ1-1, with a weak D call TRBD1 (5 bases). This TCR was sampled from a woman in her twenties or thirties in good health. Material: naive CD4+ T cells sorted from blood. Sample subset: CD45RA+ positively selected. CDR3: CASSELGRLEAFF. The CDR3 DNA is TGTGCCAGCAGTGAATTGGGGCGACTTGAAGCTTTCTTT. The whole variable domain, remainder taken from reference TRBV2 and TRBJ1-1, is EPEVTQTPSHQVTQMGQEVILRCVPISNHLYFYWYRQILGQKVEFLVSFYNNEISEKSEIFDDQFSVERPDGSNFTLKIRSTKLEDSAMYFCASSELGRLEAFFGQGTRLTVV.